Presented here are 2 T cell receptor beta chains from one specimen sequenced in a study of cytomegalovirus exposure and HLA in healthy donors. PCR used 60 Vbeta primers and 13 Jbeta primers. Libraries were prepared by immunoSEQ multiplex PCR; TCRdb keeps only in-frame clonotypes and omits some of them. The repertoire includes over 70,000 clones, less than 80% of them detected once, and around 2.3% sits in the top ten. Input material: PBMCs. The receptors derive from a man aged 25 to 40 in good health and CMV-seronegative.

The CDR3 coding sequence is TGTGCCAGCAGCTTAGTTCAGCGTGGGAACACCATATATTTT. Amino acid sequence: CASSLVQRGNTIYF. This rearrangement joins TRBV7-8 to TRBJ1-3; D uncertain. Germline CDR1 is SGHVS and CDR2 is FQNEAQ. Deletions cut 1 base from V and 7 bases from J, with 11 bases between. The CDR3 contains 14 residues.

This sequence joins TRBV6-5 and TRBJ1-1; maybe TRBD1 (5 bases). V was clipped by 4 bases and J by 2 bases, with 11 bases between them. The CDR3 sequence is 14 residues long. CDR1 and CDR2 (germline): MNHEY, SVGAGI. In DNA form, the CDR3 reads TGTGCCAGCAGTTTAGTCGGGGGAAACACTGAAGCTTTCTTT. Its protein is CASSLVGGNTEAFF.